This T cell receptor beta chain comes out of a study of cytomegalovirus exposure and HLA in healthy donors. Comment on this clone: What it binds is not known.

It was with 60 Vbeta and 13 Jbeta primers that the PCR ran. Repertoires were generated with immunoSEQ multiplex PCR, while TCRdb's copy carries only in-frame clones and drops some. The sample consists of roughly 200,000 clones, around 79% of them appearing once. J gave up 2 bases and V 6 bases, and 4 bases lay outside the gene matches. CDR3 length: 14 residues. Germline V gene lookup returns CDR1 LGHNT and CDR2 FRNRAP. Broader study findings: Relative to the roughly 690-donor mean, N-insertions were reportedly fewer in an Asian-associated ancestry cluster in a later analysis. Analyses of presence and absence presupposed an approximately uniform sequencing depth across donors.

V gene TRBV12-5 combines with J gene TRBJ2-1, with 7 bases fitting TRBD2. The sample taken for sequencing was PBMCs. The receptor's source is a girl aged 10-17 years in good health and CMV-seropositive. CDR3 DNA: TGTGCTAGTGGGCGGGGGTTAACCTACAATGAGCAGTTCTTC. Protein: CASGRGLTYNEQFF.